Listed here is a single T cell receptor beta chain. Its antigen remains unknown. These data are taken from a study of vaccination and CD4 T cells after COVID-19. Trimming removed 4 bases from V and 6 bases from J, with 5 bases in between. The CDR3 spans 11 residues. CDR1 and CDR2 (germline): ENHRY, SYGVKD. With the Oncomine TCR Beta short-read assay, DNA from cultured CD4+ T cells was sequenced. One entry per CDR3 protein results from TCRdb running MiXCR on the PCR reads. This sample yields fewer than 15,000 distinct CDR3 sequences, of which roughly 53% are seen a single time; around 12% belongs to the top ten. This sample's treatment: roughly 10-day PBMC culture with coronavirus spike peptide pools or control peptides (ViraFEST assay).

The clonotype was recovered from a human donor who had recovered from COVID-19. This chain uses TRBV10-3 with TRBJ2-3, with D unresolved. Sequenced material: CD4+ T cells from blood, cultured in vitro. CDR3 nucleotide sequence: TGTGCCATCAGTGTTTCCGATACGCAGTATTTT. Residues: CAISVSDTQYF.